These 21 T cell receptor beta chains share one sample of origin, sequenced in a study of blood T cell repertoires in COVID-19. Sequencing was performed with immunoSEQ multiplex PCR; in TCRdb, only in-frame clones are kept and a portion is missing. The profile covers about 250,000 clones, with about 82% appearing a single time and approximately 8.2% taken by the ten largest. Sequencing was done on a sample of PBMCs or T cells enriched from blood (not recorded which). The receptors derive from a woman aged 45 to 65 with acute COVID-19.

V gene TRBV10-1 combines with J gene TRBJ1-4; D is perhaps TRBD1 (6 bases). Between the trimmed V and J ends, which lost 6 bases and 11 bases, there was a span of 19 bases. Germline V CDR1 and CDR2: WNHNN, SYGVQD (reference sequence). This CDR3 is built from 14 residues. This CDR3 reads CASSDGGKLGKLFF. CDR3 bases: TGCGCCAGCAGCGATGGGGGCAAGCTTGGGAAACTGTTTTTT.

The chain uses TRBV19 and TRBJ2-5; D ambiguous. CDR1 is LNHDA, CDR2 SQIVND, per germline (reference sequence). Deletions cut 2 bases from V and 1 base from J, with 5 bases between. The CDR3 length is 13 residues. The CDR3 coding sequence is TGTGCCAGTAGTATAAGAGTCCAAGAGACCCAGTACTTC. Its translation: CASSIRVQETQYF.

The V and J genes are TRBV9 and TRBJ1-4, with a weak D call TRBD1 (6 bases). V lost 3 bases to trimming and J lost 7 bases, with 25 bases between them. Germline V gene data show CDR1 as SGDLS and CDR2 as YYNGEE. The length of the CDR3 is 18 residues. The CDR3 spells CASSANLNIQGGSEKLFF. In DNA, the CDR3 is TGTGCCAGCAGCGCAAACCTCAATATACAGGGTGGGAGTGAAAAACTGTTTTTT.

This clone was picked up one time. This sequence joins TRBV5-1 and TRBJ2-5; TRBD2 agrees at 11 bases. Looked up from germline, CDR1 is SGHRS and CDR2 is YFSETQ. Trimming cost V 4 bases and J 5 bases; bases outside gene matches: 7. This CDR3 is 15 amino acids long. The CDR3, as DNA: TGCGCCAGCAGCGGGGAGACTAGCGGGGTGGAGACCCAGTACTTC. Its translation: CASSGETSGVETQYF.

This chain uses TRBV29-1 with TRBJ1-1; no clear D. Germline V lookup: CDR1 SQVTM, CDR2 ANQGSEA. CDR3 length equals 13 residues. The V end lost 6 bases, the J end lost 4 bases, and 15 bases lay between the germline ends. CDR3 DNA sequence: TGCAGCGTGCTTTCCCCCGCGGGCACTGAAGCTTTCTTT. It is translated as CSVLSPAGTEAFF.

The CDR3 DNA is TGTGCCAGCAGCTTAACACCTCAGGGGGCTCGAAACACTGAAGCTTTCTTT. Translated, it gives CASSLTPQGARNTEAFF. The rearrangement uses TRBV7-2 and TRBJ1-1; 8 bases agree with TRBD1. Germline V CDR1 and CDR2: SGHTA, FQGNSA. V lost 2 bases, J lost 2 bases, and 10 bases stayed unmatched. The CDR3 is made up of 17 amino acids.

The chain links TRBV4-1 to TRBJ2-3; 7 nucleotides match TRBD1. CDR1 is MGHRA and CDR2 is YSYEKL in the germline V gene. This CDR3 has 16 amino acids. V shed 1 base, J shed 0 bases, and the junction held 4 bases outside the gene matches. In DNA, the CDR3 is TGCGCCAGCAGCCAAGGACAGGGTCGAAGCACAGATACGCAGTATTTT. Protein: CASSQGQGRSTDTQYF.

This clone has a single count. The genes are TRBV2 and TRBJ1-5; 9 bases match TRBD1. Germline V CDR1 and CDR2: SNHLY, FYNNEI. The CDR3 has 14 residues. V lost 8 bases, J lost 2 bases, and 4 bases stayed unmatched. The CDR3 coding sequence is TGTGCCAGCCAACAGGGGGCGCGCAATCAGCCCCAGCATTTT. It is translated as CASQQGARNQPQHF. The full variable domain, with the rest looked up from reference TRBV2 and TRBJ1-5, is EPEVTQTPSHQVTQMGQEVILRCVPISNHLYFYWYRQILGQKVEFLVSFYNNEISEKSEIFDDQFSVERPDGSNFTLKIRSTKLEDSAMYFCASQQGARNQPQHFGDGTRLSIL.

This chain's CDR3 is CASSGTGGGTEAFF. In nucleotides, the CDR3 is TGTGCCAGCAGCGGTACAGGGGGGGGAACTGAAGCTTTCTTT. The chain recombines TRBV5-4 with TRBJ1-1; 8 positions match TRBD1. Germline V gene data show CDR1 as SGHNT and CDR2 as YYREEE (reference sequence). CDR3 length: 14 amino acids. The V gene end was trimmed by 4 bases and the J gene end by 5 bases; junction bases not matched to a gene: 7.

The rearrangement links TRBV4-3 to TRBJ1-2, with TRBD1 matching 9 bases. Germline loops: CDR1 LGHNA, CDR2 YSLEER. V gave up 0 bases and J gave up 5 bases; unmatched junction bases: 13. This CDR3 comprises 18 residues. This chain's CDR3 is CASSQETGQGPVSYGYTF. CDR3 sequence (DNA): TGCGCCAGCAGCCAAGAAACGGGACAGGGTCCTGTTTCGTATGGCTACACCTTC.

This sequence joins TRBV7-9 and TRBJ2-5; 8 bases fit TRBD2. The ends lost 5 bases at V and 7 bases at J; junction bases unmatched: 15. CDR3 length: 16 residues. Germline CDR1 and CDR2: SEHNR and FQNEAQ (reference sequence). CDR3 loop: CASSPDSGGARGTQYF. As DNA, the CDR3 is TGTGCCAGCAGCCCCGACAGCGGGGGAGCAAGAGGGACCCAGTACTTC. Full variable domain (remainder filled in from reference TRBV7-9 and TRBJ2-5): DTGVSQNPRHKITKRGQNVTFRCDPISEHNRLYWYRQTLGQGPEFLTYFQNEAQLEKSRLLSDRFSAERPKGSFSTLEIQRTEQGDSAMYLCASSPDSGGARGTQYFGPGTRLLVL.

V is TRBV20-1 and J is TRBJ2-2; 9 nucleotides match TRBD2. CDR1 and CDR2 (germline): DFQATT, SNEGSKA (reference sequence). This CDR3 has 13 amino acids. V dropped 3 bases and J dropped 7; count of bases not matched to a gene: 3. CDR3 nucleotides: TGCAGTGCTAGTAGCGGGGGACACGGGGAGCTGTTTTTT. Amino acid sequence: CSASSGGHGELFF.

The rearrangement links TRBV4-3 to TRBJ1-1; a weak D match, TRBD1 (6 bases). CDR3 length: 14 residues. Per the germline V gene, CDR1 is LGHNA and CDR2 is YSLEER. Trimming shortened V by 5 bases and J by 4 bases, and 14 bases separated the two germline ends. In DNA form, the CDR3 reads TGCGCCAGCAGCAGCAACGGGGACACCACTGAAGCTTTCTTT. Encoded protein: CASSSNGDTTEAFF.

This chain connects TRBV9 to TRBJ2-1; a possible D gene is TRBD2 (6 bases). Germline-derived CDR1 and CDR2 are SGDLS and YYNGEE. This CDR3 has 16 amino acids. With 3 bases removed from V and 2 bases from J, the gap between germline ends came to 15 bases. CDR3: CASSGLQSGAYNEQFF. Written as DNA, the CDR3 is TGTGCCAGCAGCGGCCTCCAATCGGGGGCCTACAATGAGCAGTTCTTC.

This clone came up once. The chain employs TRBV19 and TRBJ2-2, with 8 bases fitting TRBD1. Germline V CDR1 and CDR2: LNHDA, SQIVND (reference sequence). V lost 2 bases, J lost 6 bases, and 5 bases stayed unmatched. This CDR3 contains 15 residues. In nucleotides, the CDR3 is TGTGCCAGTAGTATATTCCAGGGGGCGGCCGGGGAGCTGTTTTTT. Its protein product is CASSIFQGAAGELFF. The variable domain in full, completed from reference TRBV19 and TRBJ2-2, reads DGGITQSPKYLFRKEGQNVTLSCEQNLNHDAMYWYRQDPGQGLRLIYYSQIVNDFQKGDIAEGYSVSREKKESFPLTVTSAQKNPTAFYLCASSIFQGAAGELFFGEGSRLTVL.

V and J are TRBV5-1 and TRBJ1-4; 9 bases align to TRBD1. The CDR3 consists of 14 residues. In germline, CDR1 is SGHRS, CDR2 YFSETQ. V lost 5 bases to trimming and J lost 6 bases; unmatched junction nucleotides: 5. CDR3 DNA sequence: TGCGCCAGCAGTCCTGACAGGGGGTATGAAAAACTGTTTTTT. Translating gives CASSPDRGYEKLFF.

This chain joins TRBV24-1 and TRBJ1-6; 7 bases align to TRBD1. Germline lookup yields CDR1 KGHDR and CDR2 SFDVKD. This CDR3 is built from 15 residues. V trimming: 5 bases; J trimming: 7 bases; junction bases outside the gene matches: 7. The CDR3 protein is CATSGPGTANSPLHF. In DNA, the CDR3 is TGTGCCACCAGTGGACCCGGGACAGCCAATTCACCCCTCCACTTT.

The chain combines TRBV7-9 with TRBJ1-6; 9 nucleotides match TRBD1. The CDR3 totals 16 residues. CDR1 is SEHNR, CDR2 FQNEAQ, per germline (reference sequence). V was clipped by 3 bases and J by 6 bases; unmatched bases: 6. This chain's CDR3 is CASSLGQGSGNSPLHF. The CDR3 DNA reads as TGTGCCAGCAGCTTGGGACAGGGATCAGGTAATTCACCCCTCCACTTT.

In this sample, this clone turned up once. This chain joins TRBV6-5 and TRBJ2-2; tentative D call: TRBD1 (5 bases). Germline V gene data show CDR1 as MNHEY and CDR2 as SVGAGI. The V end lost 8 bases, the J end lost 1 base, and 8 bases lay between the germline ends. CDR3 length: 13 amino acids. CDR3 protein: CASLTGNTGELFF. DNA for the CDR3: TGTGCCAGCCTAACAGGGAACACCGGGGAGCTGTTTTTT.

The J gene is TRBJ1-2, the V gene TRBV4-3, with 9 positions matching TRBD1. The V gene end was trimmed by 4 bases and the J gene end by 0 bases; junction bases not matched to a gene: 9. Per the germline V gene, CDR1 is LGHNA and CDR2 is YSLEER. The CDR3 sequence is 17 residues long. CDR3 nucleotide sequence: TGCGCCAGCAGCCCTGGGACAGGGAGTCTTCCTAACTATGGCTACACCTTC. This gives the protein CASSPGTGSLPNYGYTF.

This chain joins TRBV19 and TRBJ2-1, with 8 bases matching TRBD1. CDR3 length: 13 amino acids. V dropped 3 bases and J dropped 7; count of bases not matched to a gene: 2. Germline values: CDR1 LNHDA, CDR2 SQIVND (reference sequence). The CDR3 region has the DNA TGTGCCAGTAGTATCAGGGGGCGGAATGAGCAGTTCTTC. Amino acid sequence: CASSIRGRNEQFF.